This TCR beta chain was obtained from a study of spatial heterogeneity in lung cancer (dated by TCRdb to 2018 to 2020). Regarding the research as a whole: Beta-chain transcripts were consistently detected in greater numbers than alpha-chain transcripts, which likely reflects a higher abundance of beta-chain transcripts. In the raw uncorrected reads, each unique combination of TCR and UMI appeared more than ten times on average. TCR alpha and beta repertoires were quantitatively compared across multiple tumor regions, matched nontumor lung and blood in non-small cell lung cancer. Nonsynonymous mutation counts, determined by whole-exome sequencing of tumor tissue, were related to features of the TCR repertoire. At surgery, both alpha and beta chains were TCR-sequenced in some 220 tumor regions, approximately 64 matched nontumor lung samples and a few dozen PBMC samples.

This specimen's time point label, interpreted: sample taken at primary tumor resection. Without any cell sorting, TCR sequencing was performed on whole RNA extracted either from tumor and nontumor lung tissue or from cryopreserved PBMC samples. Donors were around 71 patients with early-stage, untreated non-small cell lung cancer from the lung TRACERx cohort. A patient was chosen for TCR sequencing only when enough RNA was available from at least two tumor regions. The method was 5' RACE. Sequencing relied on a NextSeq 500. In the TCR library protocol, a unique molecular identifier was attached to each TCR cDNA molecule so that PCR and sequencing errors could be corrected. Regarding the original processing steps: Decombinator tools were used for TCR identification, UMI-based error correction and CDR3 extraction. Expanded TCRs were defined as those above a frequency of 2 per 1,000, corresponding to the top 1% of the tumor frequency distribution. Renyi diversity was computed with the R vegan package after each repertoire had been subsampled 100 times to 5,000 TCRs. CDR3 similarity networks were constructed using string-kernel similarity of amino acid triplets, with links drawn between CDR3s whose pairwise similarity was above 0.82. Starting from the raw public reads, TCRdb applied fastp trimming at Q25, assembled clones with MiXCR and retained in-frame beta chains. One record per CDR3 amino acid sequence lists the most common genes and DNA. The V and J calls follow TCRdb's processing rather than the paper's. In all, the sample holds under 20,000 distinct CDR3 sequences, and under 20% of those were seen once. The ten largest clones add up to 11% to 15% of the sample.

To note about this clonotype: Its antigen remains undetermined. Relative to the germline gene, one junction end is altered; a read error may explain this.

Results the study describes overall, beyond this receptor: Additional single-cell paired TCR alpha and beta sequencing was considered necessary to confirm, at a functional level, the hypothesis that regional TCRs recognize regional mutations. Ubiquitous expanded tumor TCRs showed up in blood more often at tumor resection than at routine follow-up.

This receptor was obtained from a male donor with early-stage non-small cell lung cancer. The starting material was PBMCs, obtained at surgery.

CDR3 reads: CASSSRQDSLNTGELFF. The nucleotide sequence reads as follows: TGTGCTAGCAGCAGTAGACAGGACTCTCTGAACACCGGGGAGCTGTTTTTT. The V and J segments used are TRBV7-7 and TRBJ2-2; the D segment could be TRBD1, given 6 matching bases. Counted from cysteine to phenylalanine, this CDR3 has 17 amino acids. CDR3 DNA is the only sequence kept; it has 51 bases, read in frame from the first base. The germline V gene (reference sequence) supplies CDR1 SSHAT and CDR2 FNYEAQ.